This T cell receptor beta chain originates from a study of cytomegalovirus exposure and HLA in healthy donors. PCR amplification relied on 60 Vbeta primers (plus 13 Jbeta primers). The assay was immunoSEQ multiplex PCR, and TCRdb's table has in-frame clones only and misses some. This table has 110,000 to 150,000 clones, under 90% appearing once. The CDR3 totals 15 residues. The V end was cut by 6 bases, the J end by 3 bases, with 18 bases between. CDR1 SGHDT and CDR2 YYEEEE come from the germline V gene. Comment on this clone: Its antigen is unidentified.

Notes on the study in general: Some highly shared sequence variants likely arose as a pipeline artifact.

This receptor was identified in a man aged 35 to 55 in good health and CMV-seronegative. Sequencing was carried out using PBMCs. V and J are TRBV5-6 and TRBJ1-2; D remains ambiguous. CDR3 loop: CASTHRPGFDYGYTF. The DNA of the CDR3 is TGTGCCAGCACCCATCGACCCGGGTTTGACTATGGCTACACCTTC.